Many counts were recorded for the clone carrying this T cell receptor (beta chain). Its antigen is not identified. The sample is drawn from a study of regulatory T cells in long-lasting Graves disease. Study background: Graves' cases, newly diagnosed, had used antithyroid drugs under 3 months. Findings of the study overall: Persistent Graves' patients showed reduced TCR diversity versus newly diagnosed patients.

Arm-PCR of CDR3 regions and iRepertoire HTBI primers were the basis on which TCR beta libraries were built. In the authors' workflow: The study identified about 60 TRBV and about 13 TRBJ segments across samples. TCRdb reanalysed the multiplex PCR reads using MiXCR and keeps one entry per CDR3 protein. The V and J calls here are based on TCRdb, not the publication. The repertoire holds roughly 420,000 distinct CDR3 sequences, with 15% as singletons. Time point described: newly diagnosed GD, antithyroid drugs for less than 3 months. RNA isolated from PBMCs was used to make the TCR library. This receptor was taken from a female donor with Graves disease. The input for sequencing was peripheral blood mononuclear cells (PBMCs), taken at new diagnosis, from a patient treated with antithyroid drugs.

CDR3 DNA: TGTGCCAGCAGCCCGATTGACGGGCTCACAGATACGCAGTATTTT. Translation: CASSPIDGLTDTQYF. The chain employs TRBV3-1 and TRBJ2-3; D is unresolved. The CDR3 covers 15 residues. The germline CDR1 and CDR2 sequences are LGHDT and YNNKEL (reference sequence). The V gene lost 4 bases and the J gene lost 2 bases, with 13 bases spanning the gap.